This TCR beta chain was obtained from a study of OX40 agonist ivuxolimab in advanced cancers. Regarding the complete study: The costimulatory receptor OX40 (CD134) was targeted by ivuxolimab, a fully human IgG2 agonistic monoclonal antibody. Patients were allowed to have had prior anti-PD-1, anti-PD-L1 or anti-CTLA-4 therapy, and around two fifths of the dose-escalation patients had been treated with checkpoint inhibitors. Three dose-escalation patients achieved partial responses, one with hepatocellular carcinoma and two with cutaneous melanoma. The monotherapy dose-escalation portion (N ≈ 56 patients) of the phase I ivuxolimab trial is reported in the paper. The point of sequencing TCRbeta in the periphery was to test whether ivuxolimab changed TCR sequence diversity and drove clonal T-cell expansion. Intravenous ivuxolimab was administered to patients every 2 weeks at six dose levels: 0.01, 0.1, 0.3, 1.5, 3 and 10 mg/kg. Among the roughly 54 dose-escalation patients, some 19 had hepatocellular carcinoma, roughly 15 melanoma, 9 renal cell carcinoma and 9 head and neck cancer. A male proportion of 82.7% and a mean age of 60 years, ranging from 23 to 79, were recorded for the dose-escalation cohort. Results the study describes overall, beyond this receptor: At doses of 0.1 to 3.0 mg/kg, clonal expansion of both CD4+ and CD8+ blood T cells was observed from baseline to week 6. Low levels of normalized T-cell clonal expansion were also seen in some patients who did not respond. In the 0.1-3.0 mg/kg groups, partial responders were among the patients with the lowest normalized peripheral clonal expansion, particularly in CD8+ T cells. Antigen specificity was not determined for the clonally expanded peripheral T cells. After ivuxolimab, expanded clones were on average more numerous among CD8+ T cells than among CD4+ T cells.

The CDR3 goes from the cysteine to the phenylalanine over 16 residues. Only the CDR3 DNA is retained, 48 bases long and in frame from the first base. The germline V gene specifies SGHRS as CDR1 and YFSETQ as CDR2. Trimming leaves V shorter by 6 bases and J shorter by 0 bases, with the junction holding 6 bases beyond the gene matches. Genomic DNA was extracted from sorted cells for sequencing of the TCRbeta CDR3 region. TCRbeta CDR3 regions were sequenced using the immunoSEQ Assay. Drawn from immuneACCESS, this table holds only the in-frame rearrangements with V and J called that TCRdb kept. Clones are partly lost; checked studies trace under half to an unresolved V gene and leave the rest unexplained. A total of 55,000 to 70,000 clones appear in this sample, 70% to 85% of them only once. The ten largest account for 11% of the sample. Patients with a history of autoimmune disease or receiving systemic immunosuppression were excluded from the trial. Peripheral blood for TCR sequencing was collected from all dose cohorts at baseline, on cycle 4 day 1, and on cycle 7 day 1. The samples were drawn from a first-in-human, open-label, multicenter phase I dose-escalation trial of ivuxolimab. The trial enrolled adults with locally advanced or metastatic head and neck squamous cell, hepatocellular, melanoma or renal cell carcinoma. Before TCR sequencing, CD4+ T cells and CD8+ T cells from peripheral blood were sorted into separate populations.

Note on this clone: Its antigen target is currently unknown. No much larger clone is present one base from it, and per-base qualities are unavailable.

The material sequenced was CD4+ or CD8+ T cells sorted from blood, taken in a trial of the OX40 agonist ivuxolimab. This receptor was obtained from an adult with an advanced solid tumor such as melanoma, head and neck, liver or kidney cancer. The chain links TRBV5-1 with TRBJ2-1; 10 bases in the middle match TRBD2. The CDR3 protein: CASNDPSGSSYNEQFF. At the DNA level, the sequence is TGCGCCAGCAATGATCCTAGCGGGAGCTCCTACAATGAGCAGTTCTTC. Where the CDR3 stops, the reference TRBV5-1 and TRBJ2-1 genes take over; the full variable domain is KAGVTQTPRYLIKTRGQQVTLSCSPISGHRSVSWYQQTPGQGLQFLFEYFSETQRNKGNFPGRFSGRQFSNSRSEMNVSTLELGDSALYLCASNDPSGSSYNEQFFGPGTRLTVL.